This TCR beta chain was observed in a study of blood T cell repertoires in COVID-19. About the study: Samples representing acute and convalescent COVID-19 were sourced from the United States, Italy and Spain. Sources were T cells, B-cell-depleted T cells, or PBMCs; the material itself was cDNA or gDNA.

Within the 2 weeks before study entry, each person in the exposed group met a COVID-19 case. Original data processing: Reference gene primer amplification in the assay estimated nucleated cell counts. Assay used: immunoSEQ multiplex PCR; TCRdb lists only in-frame clones, some missing. For V, J and clone size, that table is used; D and trimming come from the DNA. Found here are 210,000 or so clones, roughly 88% of them singletons; the top ten hold approximately 3.5%. This CDR3 region has 12 residues. The ends lost 5 bases at V and 8 bases at J; junction bases unmatched: 3. Germline CDR1 is MNHEY and CDR2 is SVGAGI.

The chain links TRBV6-5 to TRBJ2-1, with TRBD1 matching 7 bases. Sequencing was performed on PBMCs or T cells enriched from blood (not recorded which). This receptor was taken from a woman aged 25-40 years who had been exposed to COVID-19. The CDR3 loop reads CASSNRGHEQFF. The CDR3 region has the DNA TGTGCCAGCAGTAACAGGGGCCATGAGCAGTTCTTC.